The 9 T cell receptor beta chains in this list originate from one sample, sequenced in a study of blood T cells in healthy people across ages. The second PCR ran roughly 7 to 12 cycles with a sample-barcoded 5' primer and J-beta primers. TCRdb passed the 5' RACE reads through MiXCR, listing each CDR3 protein once. This sample has 1,100,000 or so distinct CDR3 sequences, with under 45% found just once. The specimen was blood. Every receptor here comes from a woman aged 55-69 years in good health.

This chain connects TRBV29-1 to TRBJ2-1; 8 bases agree with TRBD1. CDR1 and CDR2 (germline): SQVTM, ANQGSEA. The CDR3 has 17 amino acids. The ends lost 1 base at V and 5 bases at J; junction bases unmatched: 13. CDR3 nucleotide sequence: TGCAGCGTTGAAGCTATTGGTAGGACAGGGTACGACAATGAGCAGTTCTTC. Amino acid sequence: CSVEAIGRTGYDNEQFF.

This clonotype has only a few counts. J is TRBJ2-2 and V is TRBV20-1, with D tentatively TRBD1 (5 bases). Germline values: CDR1 DFQATT, CDR2 SNEGSKA (reference sequence). The CDR3 runs to 16 residues. V lost 2 bases and J 1 base, leaving 14 bases between the germline ends. As DNA, the CDR3 is TGCAGTGCTAGATCCCTGCAGGGCCTGAACACCGGGGAGCTGTTTTTT. This codes for CSARSLQGLNTGELFF.

This clonotype was recorded a few times. The J gene is TRBJ1-5, the V gene TRBV27, with 7 bases that match TRBD1. V shed 5 bases, J shed 4 bases, and the junction held 8 bases outside the gene matches. CDR3 size: 15 residues. Germline assignment: CDR1 MNHEY and CDR2 SMNVEV (reference sequence). The CDR3 bases are TGTGCCAGCAGTCCAGACAGGGTTAGAAATCAGCCCCAGCATTTT. This codes for CASSPDRVRNQPQHF.

The chain employs TRBV28 and TRBJ1-5, with D perhaps matching TRBD1 (6 bases). This CDR3 is 13 amino acids long. Looked up from germline, CDR1 is MDHEN and CDR2 is SYDVKM. V was clipped by 7 bases and J by 7 bases, with 14 bases between them. CDR3 sequence (DNA): TGTGCCAGCACCACGGACAGCTTCCAGCCCCAGCATTTT. Encoded protein: CASTTDSFQPQHF.

This chain connects TRBV29-1 to TRBJ2-1; tentative D call: TRBD2 (6 bases). V was clipped by 4 bases and J by 6 bases, with 13 bases between them. The CDR3 is 13 amino acids. Germline-derived CDR1 and CDR2 are SQVTM and ANQGSEA. The CDR3 nucleotides are TGCAGCGTTGCTGTCGGGAGTTTCAATGAGCAGTTCTTC. Protein: CSVAVGSFNEQFF.

V is TRBV6-4 and J is TRBJ2-2; D remains unclear. In germline, CDR1 is MRHNA, CDR2 SNTAGT. The CDR3 consists of 15 residues. Trimming cost V 6 bases and J 1 base, with 12 bases left between them. Here the CDR3 DNA reads TGTGCCAGCAGACCATCAGCCGGGAACACCGGGGAGCTGTTTTTT. Protein sequence: CASRPSAGNTGELFF.

This clonotype was detected only a few times. The genes are TRBV20-1 and TRBJ2-5; D gene unclear. This CDR3 is 12 amino acids long. V gave up 1 base and J gave up 3 bases, with 6 bases separating them. Germline V gene lookup returns CDR1 DFQATT and CDR2 SNEGSKA (reference sequence). The CDR3 reads CSARVSEETQYF. DNA for the CDR3: TGCAGTGCTAGAGTATCCGAAGAGACCCAGTACTTC.

V and J are TRBV7-2 and TRBJ2-1; TRBD2 matches 9 bases. The germline V gene has CDR1 SGHTA and CDR2 FQGNSA. Trimming at V came to 1 base and at J to 5 bases, leaving 12 bases not matched to a gene. The CDR3 spans 18 residues. CDR3 coding DNA: TGTGCCAGCAGCTTAGAGTGGGCGGGAGGGCTAGGGGACAATGAGCAGTTCTTC. It yields the protein CASSLEWAGGLGDNEQFF. The full variable domain, completed using reference TRBV7-2 and TRBJ2-1, is GAGVSQSPSNKVTEKGKDVELRCDPISGHTALYWYRQSLGQGLEFLIYFQGNSAPDKSGLPSDRFSAERTGGSVSTLTIQRTQQEDSAVYLCASSLEWAGGLGDNEQFFGPGTRLTVL.

The rearrangement uses TRBV20-1 and TRBJ2-7, with TRBD1 matching 9 bases. V lost 3 bases, J lost 5 bases, and 8 bases stayed unmatched. The CDR3 contains 14 residues. Germline V gene sequence: CDR1 DFQATT, CDR2 SNEGSKA (reference sequence). CDR3 sequence reads: CSARDRGSWDEQYF. The CDR3 nucleotides read TGCAGTGCTAGGGACAGGGGATCGTGGGACGAGCAGTACTTC.